One and the same sample provided the 23 T cell receptor beta chains below, sequenced in a study of T cell changes during pregnancy in multiple sclerosis. Sequenced by immunoSEQ multiplex PCR; TCRdb stores in-frame clones only, minus some. The sample holds 30,000 to 45,000 clones, 92% seen once. Sample: CD8+ T cells from peripheral blood mononuclear cells, taken before pregnancy. The receptors originated from a female donor with multiple sclerosis, enrolled in a pregnancy study.

This chain links TRBV19 with TRBJ2-7; D is possibly TRBD2 (5 bases). The V gene's germline CDR1 is LNHDA and CDR2 SQIVND (reference sequence). The V end was cut by 6 bases, the J end by 2 bases, with 17 bases between. The CDR3 length is 15 residues. The CDR3 sequence is CASSYRTRAAYEQYF. For the CDR3, the DNA is TGTGCCAGTAGCTATAGAACTAGAGCAGCCTACGAGCAGTACTTC.

The chain has TRBV7-9 and TRBJ1-1, with TRBD1 identical over 10 bases. V shed 0 bases and J 9 bases; nucleotides not matched to a gene: 4. From germline, CDR1 is SEHNR and CDR2 FQNEAQ (reference sequence). The CDR3 loop spans 14 amino acids. CDR3 DNA sequence: TGTGCCAGCAGCTTAGCCCTGGACAGGGGGAAAGCTTTCTTT. Protein sequence: CASSLALDRGKAFF.

This rearrangement joins TRBV27 to TRBJ2-7, with TRBD2 identical over 14 bases. The germline gives CDR1 MNHEY, CDR2 SMNVEV (reference sequence). The CDR3 is 14 amino acids. V gave up 5 bases and J gave up 6 bases; unmatched junction bases: 3. The CDR3, as DNA: TGTGCCAGCAGTCGAGGACTAGCGGGAGGCGAGCAGTACTTC. This translates into CASSRGLAGGEQYF.

The chain carries TRBV27 and TRBJ2-1, with 14 bases matching TRBD2. Losses at the gene ends were 5 bases for V and 9 bases for J; bases not matched to a gene: 6. This CDR3 is built from 15 residues. In germline, CDR1 is MNHEY, CDR2 SMNVEV (reference sequence). As DNA, the CDR3 is TGTGCCAGCAGTCCGACTAGCGGGAGGGCGGGTGAGCAGTTCTTC. Translated: CASSPTSGRAGEQFF.

This clone was recorded only once. The rearrangement joins TRBV9 to TRBJ2-5, with 8 bases matching TRBD1. This CDR3 has 13 amino acids. Germline loops: CDR1 SGDLS, CDR2 YYNGEE. Trimming at V came to 4 bases and at J to 7 bases, leaving 6 bases not matched to a gene. The CDR3 coding sequence is TGTGCCAGCAGCCCCCAGGACAGGGCGACCCAGTACTTC. This codes for CASSPQDRATQYF.

V gene TRBV13 combines with J gene TRBJ1-2; D possibly corresponds to TRBD1 (6 bases). Germline assignment: CDR1 PRHDT and CDR2 FYEKMQ (reference sequence). V shed 1 base and J shed 2 bases, with 11 bases lying between them. This CDR3 is 15 amino acids long. CDR3 bases: TGTGCCAGCAGCTTAGCGGAGGACAGAAACTATGGCTACACCTTC. It yields the protein CASSLAEDRNYGYTF.

Written as DNA, the CDR3 is TGTGCCAGCAGAGGGGTGGGATTTGAAGCTTTCTTT. This sequence encodes CASRGVGFEAFF. The chain carries TRBV6-5 and TRBJ1-1; weak D call: TRBD1 (5 bases). The CDR3 totals 12 residues. With 6 bases removed from V and 7 bases from J, the gap between germline ends came to 12 bases. Germline V gene sequence: CDR1 MNHEY, CDR2 SVGAGI.

The chain couples TRBV7-9 to TRBJ1-1, with D possibly matching TRBD1 (5 bases). Deletions cut 1 base from V and 5 bases from J, with 14 bases between. Germline V gene data show CDR1 as SEHNR and CDR2 as FQNEAQ (reference sequence). The CDR3 totals 15 residues. The CDR3 region is CASSLGRLGGTEAFF. DNA of the CDR3: TGTGCCAGCAGCTTAGGCCGCCTTGGGGGGACTGAAGCTTTCTTT.

The rearrangement uses TRBV5-4 and TRBJ2-7; a possible D gene is TRBD1 (6 bases). In germline, CDR1 is SGHNT, CDR2 YYREEE (reference sequence). Trimming cost V 5 bases and J 1 base, with 31 bases left between them. This CDR3 contains 20 residues. The CDR3 nucleotides are TGTGCCAGCAGGGGGGCCCCCGGGCCGAACCCGAACGGTAGATCCTACGAGCAGTACTTC. It is translated as CASRGAPGPNPNGRSYEQYF.

This clone was seen more than once but under ten times. This chain joins TRBV6-5 and TRBJ1-1, with 9 bases lining up with TRBD1. V trimming: 1 base; J trimming: 6 bases; junction bases outside the gene matches: 6. This CDR3 comprises 15 residues. Germline V lookup: CDR1 MNHEY, CDR2 SVGAGI. The CDR3 region is CASSYYTGGYAEAFF. The CDR3, as DNA: TGTGCCAGCAGTTACTACACAGGGGGCTACGCTGAAGCTTTCTTT.

The chain combines TRBV5-6 with TRBJ2-7, with D unclear. This CDR3 region has 14 residues. Germline assignment: CDR1 SGHDT and CDR2 YYEEEE. V lost 0 bases, J lost 2 bases, and 9 bases lay in between. The DNA for the CDR3 is TGTGCCAGCAGCTTGGGTAGCTATGCCTACGAGCAGTACTTC. Protein product: CASSLGSYAYEQYF. Looking up the rest from reference TRBV5-6 and TRBJ2-7 gives the full variable domain: DAGVTQSPTHLIKTRGQQVTLRCSPKSGHDTVSWYQQALGQGPQFIFQYYEEEERQRGNFPDRFSGHQFPNYSSELNVNALLLGDSALYLCASSLGSYAYEQYFGPGTRLTVT.

The chain uses TRBV19 and TRBJ1-1, with a tentative D call TRBD1 (5 bases). V was shortened by 0 bases and J by 1 base, with 15 bases between the two germline ends. This CDR3 has 17 amino acids. From germline, CDR1 is LNHDA and CDR2 SQIVND (reference sequence). CDR3 coding DNA: TGTGCCAGTAGTATAGAGGGGGGGGTCGGAGAGAACACTGAAGCTTTCTTT. Translation: CASSIEGGVGENTEAFF.

This chain uses TRBV9 with TRBJ1-5; D possibly corresponds to TRBD1 (5 bases). Trimming removed 0 bases at V and 5 bases at J, with 9 bases between. Germline V gene sequence: CDR1 SGDLS, CDR2 YYNGEE. CDR3 length equals 14 residues. CDR3 in amino acids: CASSVGGGYQPQHF. The CDR3 DNA reads TGTGCCAGCAGCGTAGGGGGGGGGTATCAGCCCCAGCATTTT.

Note on this clone: The same CDR3 can be traced to other DNA sequences in this sample. The chain employs TRBV5-1 and TRBJ2-5; tentatively, D is TRBD2 (5 bases). The V gene's germline CDR1 is SGHRS and CDR2 YFSETQ. V lost 0 bases and J lost 0, with 6 bases in between. This CDR3 has 14 amino acids. In DNA form, the CDR3 reads TGCGCCAGCAGCTTGGAGGGAGACCAAGAGACCCAGTACTTC. Its protein product is CASSLEGDQETQYF.

The chain recombines TRBV7-9 with TRBJ1-2; D is unclear. This CDR3 is 11 amino acids long. V was cut by 2 bases and J by 8 bases, with 6 bases left in between. The germline V gene encodes CDR1 SEHNR and CDR2 FQNEAQ (reference sequence). CDR3 bases: TGTGCCAGCAGCTTAAGCGACGGCTACACCTTC. Amino acid sequence: CASSLSDGYTF.

The rearrangement joins TRBV27 to TRBJ1-2, with D perhaps matching TRBD1 (6 bases). V lost 1 base, J lost 6 bases, and 12 bases lay in between. Germline V gene lookup returns CDR1 MNHEY and CDR2 SMNVEV (reference sequence). This CDR3 is 14 amino acids long. The CDR3 bases are TGTGCCAGCAGTTTATTTGCAGGGGCGGATGGCTACACCTTC. This translates into CASSLFAGADGYTF.

This sequence joins TRBV4-1 and TRBJ1-1, with 7 bases aligning to TRBD1. The CDR3 is 15 residues long. Germline assignment: CDR1 MGHRA and CDR2 YSYEKL. The V gene end was trimmed by 1 base and the J gene end by 1 base; junction bases not matched to a gene: 3. The CDR3 is CASSQGAGGNTEAFF. As DNA, the CDR3 is TGCGCCAGCAGCCAAGGGGCAGGGGGGAACACTGAAGCTTTCTTT.

The V gene is TRBV6-6, the J gene TRBJ1-3, with D perhaps matching TRBD1 (5 bases). The CDR3 consists of 15 residues. Germline V gene lookup returns CDR1 MNHNY and CDR2 SVGAGI (reference sequence). V was trimmed by 0 bases and J by 1 base, leaving 7 bases between them. In DNA form, the CDR3 reads TGTGCCAGCAGTTACTCGAAGGGGTCTGGAAACACCATATATTTT. The encoded protein is CASSYSKGSGNTIYF.

This rearrangement joins TRBV7-8 to TRBJ2-5, with TRBD2 matching over 9 bases. There are 13 residues in the CDR3. V lost 3 bases and J lost 12; bases outside the gene matches: 8. The germline CDR1 and CDR2 sequences are SGHVS and FQNEAQ. CDR3 residues: CASSLGIGGGEYF. The CDR3 nucleotides read TGTGCCAGCAGCTTGGGGATAGGCGGGGGGGAGTACTTC.

The V and J genes are TRBV6-5 and TRBJ1-2, with D possibly TRBD1 on 5 matching bases. The CDR3 consists of 15 residues. V lost 5 bases, J lost 7 bases, and 20 bases lay in between. Germline V gene data show CDR1 as MNHEY and CDR2 as SVGAGI. CDR3 DNA: TGTGCCAGCAGTACAGCGGGGGAGGTTAGGTTTGGCTACACCTTC. Its translation: CASSTAGEVRFGYTF.

This chain joins TRBV5-6 and TRBJ1-2, with D tentatively TRBD1 (5 bases). With 4 bases removed from V and 0 bases from J, the gap between germline ends came to 19 bases. The CDR3 runs 17 residues. CDR1 SGHDT and CDR2 YYEEEE come from the germline V gene. The CDR3 sequence: CASSGGNLFVANYGYTF. CDR3 sequence (DNA): TGTGCCAGCAGCGGGGGGAACCTATTTGTCGCTAACTATGGCTACACCTTC.

The chain carries TRBV6-5 and TRBJ2-5; tentative D call: TRBD2 (7 bases). Germline lookup yields CDR1 MNHEY and CDR2 SVGAGI. With 0 bases removed from V and 10 bases from J, the gap between germline ends came to 18 bases. The CDR3 is 15 amino acids. DNA of the CDR3: TGTGCCAGCAGTTACTCAGGGGGGGCTCTTGGGAACCAGTACTTC. This encodes CASSYSGGALGNQYF.

This rearrangement joins TRBV15 to TRBJ1-4; D not resolved. The CDR3 is 15 amino acids. V was trimmed by 1 base and J by 2 bases, leaving 8 bases between them. CDR1 is LNHNV, CDR2 YYDKDF, per germline (reference sequence). This CDR3 reads CATSRAGGTNEKLFF. CDR3 nucleotide sequence: TGTGCCACCAGCAGAGCGGGAGGGACTAATGAAAAACTGTTTTTT.